The T cell receptor beta chain described here comes from a study of identical twins' blood T cells. Study-wide findings and caveats: Twin repertoire similarity may partly reflect shared environment.

Many counts were recorded for this clonotype. Its antigen is unknown. The germline gives CDR1 DFQATT, CDR2 SNEGSKA (reference sequence). The CDR3 spans 10 residues. The V and J ends lost 4 bases and 0 bases respectively, with 0 bases between them. Via MiXCR, TCRdb re-called the 5' RACE reads, giving one row per CDR3 protein. Altogether 400,000 or so distinct CDR3 sequences are present, around 30% being singletons, with the ten largest covering roughly 6.1%. This receptor was taken from a woman aged 18-49 years in good health. The sequencing sample was made of PBMCs. V is TRBV20-1 and J is TRBJ1-2; no clear D gene. The CDR3 is CSATNYGYTF. The CDR3 DNA sequence: TGCAGTGCTACTAACTATGGCTACACCTTC.